The 19 T cell receptor beta chains presented below share a single source sample, sequenced in a study of cytomegalovirus exposure and HLA in healthy donors. The study ran its PCR with 60 Vbeta and 13 Jbeta primers. Profiled with immunoSEQ multiplex PCR; TCRdb holds only in-frame clones, not every one. The repertoire has roughly 92,000 clones, around 81% of them found once; the top ten carry approximately 3.9%. Sequencing was carried out using PBMCs. Receptors were obtained from a woman in her 70s in good health and CMV-seropositive.

The chain recombines TRBV4-2 with TRBJ1-4; 11 bases align to TRBD1. Per germline, CDR1 LGHNA and CDR2 YNFKEQ. There are 20 residues in the CDR3. V lost 0 bases to trimming and J lost 1 base; unmatched junction nucleotides: 10. CDR3 protein: CASSQDPYPGTGGTNEKLFF. CDR3 DNA sequence: TGTGCCAGCAGCCAAGATCCATATCCCGGGACAGGGGGAACTAATGAAAAACTGTTTTTT.

About this clone: At one of its ends the junction is not consistent with the germline gene, which may arise from a read error. V gene TRBV7-9 combines with J gene TRBJ1-1; D remains unclear. Germline loops: CDR1 SEHNR, CDR2 FQNEAQ (reference sequence). CDR3 length: 12 amino acids. DNA of the CDR3: TGTTCCAGCAGCCCCCGAGGCACTGAAGCTTTCTTT. This sequence encodes CSSSPRGTEAFF. The full variable domain, with the rest looked up from reference TRBV7-9 and TRBJ1-1, is DTGVSQNPRHKITKRGQNVTFRCDPISEHNRLYWYRQTLGQGPEFLTYFQNEAQLEKSRLLSDRFSAERPKGSFSTLEIQRTEQGDSAMYLCSSSPRGTEAFFGQGTRLTVV.

The chain has TRBV6-6 and TRBJ1-2; the match to TRBD1 covers 12 bases. The CDR3 spans 14 residues. Germline loops: CDR1 MNHNY, CDR2 SVGAGI (reference sequence). V shed 10 bases and J 11 bases; nucleotides not matched to a gene: 14. This CDR3 reads CATHYSGTGGDYTF. In DNA, the CDR3 is TGTGCCACCCATTACTCCGGGACAGGGGGCGATTACACCTTC.

The chain carries TRBV15 and TRBJ1-3; D perhaps matches TRBD1 (6 bases). The CDR3 spans 15 residues. V shed 4 bases and J shed 7 bases, with 17 bases lying between them. Germline loops: CDR1 LNHNV, CDR2 YYDKDF (reference sequence). In nucleotides, the CDR3 is TGTGCCACCAGCACCGACAGGTATTATAGGAACACCATATATTTT. This codes for CATSTDRYYRNTIYF.

This clone showed up many times. This rearrangement joins TRBV6-5 to TRBJ2-7; tentative D call: TRBD2 (5 bases). The CDR3 is made up of 12 amino acids. CDR1 and CDR2 (germline): MNHEY, SVGAGI. The V end was cut by 7 bases, the J end by 10 bases, with 17 bases between. CDR3 DNA: TGTGCCAGCACCCCCTCGGGTGGGAGACAGTACTTC. This codes for CASTPSGGRQYF.

This clone was seen a single time. V gene TRBV5-1 combines with J gene TRBJ2-7; tentative D call: TRBD2 (6 bases). The CDR3 spans 15 residues. Trimming left V 4 bases short and J 3 bases short, with 17 bases between. Germline V gene sequence: CDR1 SGHRS, CDR2 YFSETQ. This CDR3 is CASSGVGRALYEQYF. For the CDR3, the DNA is TGCGCCAGCAGCGGGGTCGGGAGAGCTCTCTACGAGCAGTACTTC.

V usage is TRBV28 and J usage is TRBJ2-1; the match to TRBD2 covers 11 bases. With 6 bases clipped from V and 8 bases from J, the junction kept 9 bases outside the gene matches. The CDR3 is made up of 15 amino acids. Germline V gives CDR1 MDHEN, CDR2 SYDVKM. CDR3 sequence: CASSPAGLADHEQFF. The DNA for the CDR3 is TGTGCCAGCAGCCCGGCGGGACTAGCGGACCATGAGCAGTTCTTC.

The chain carries TRBV19 and TRBJ2-6; the match to TRBD2 covers 10 bases. The CDR3 runs to 17 residues. V lost 7 bases, J lost 1 base, and 7 bases stayed unmatched. CDR1 is LNHDA and CDR2 is SQIVND in the germline V gene (reference sequence). The CDR3 sequence is CASNLASGSSGANVLTF. The CDR3 DNA reads TGTGCCAGTAACTTGGCTAGCGGGAGTTCTGGGGCCAACGTCCTGACTTTC.

The rearrangement uses TRBV15 and TRBJ2-7; weak D call: TRBD2 (5 bases). The CDR3 totals 15 residues. V lost 3 bases, J lost 7 bases, and 19 bases lay in between. Germline lookup yields CDR1 LNHNV and CDR2 YYDKDF (reference sequence). In DNA form, the CDR3 reads TGTGCCACCAGCAGGAAGACGAGCGGTGCTCAGGAGCAGTACTTC. Translated, it gives CATSRKTSGAQEQYF.

The chain links TRBV5-6 to TRBJ2-2; 10 bases fit TRBD2. Looked up from germline, CDR1 is SGHDT and CDR2 is YYEEEE. CDR3 length: 16 residues. V dropped 5 bases and J dropped 2; count of bases not matched to a gene: 6. For the CDR3, the DNA is TGTGCCAGCAGTAAGGGGACTAGCGTAAACACCGGGGAGCTGTTTTTT. Amino acids: CASSKGTSVNTGELFF.

A single count supports this clone. The chain couples TRBV28 to TRBJ2-3; D is undetermined. CDR1 is MDHEN and CDR2 is SYDVKM in the germline V gene. V lost 2 bases, J lost 2 bases, and 8 bases lay in between. The CDR3 loop spans 14 amino acids. Here the CDR3 reads CASSLRPNTDTQYF. For the CDR3, the DNA is TGTGCCAGCAGTTTACGTCCTAACACAGATACGCAGTATTTT.

The gene calls are TRBV6-8 and TRBJ1-1; possible D gene TRBD1, 6 bases. V was trimmed by 4 bases and J by 1 base, leaving 13 bases between them. The CDR3 has 15 residues. CDR1 and CDR2 from the germline V gene are MNHGY and SAAAGT. This chain's CDR3 is CASSSPGTRNTEAFF. The CDR3 DNA follows: TGTGCCAGCAGTTCGCCCGGGACACGGAACACTGAAGCTTTCTTT.

A word on this clone: Other DNA sequences within the sample encode an identical CDR3. The genes are TRBV9 and TRBJ2-7; 8 bases are a match to TRBD1. This CDR3 comprises 17 residues. Germline V CDR1 and CDR2: SGDLS, YYNGEE. Trimming at V came to 2 bases and at J to 4 bases, leaving 14 bases not matched to a gene. The chain's CDR3 is CASSVSAGAGGIYEQYF. The CDR3 DNA follows: TGTGCCAGCAGCGTCTCCGCTGGGGCAGGGGGCATTTACGAGCAGTACTTC.

V usage is TRBV20-1 and J usage is TRBJ1-1; D remains unclear. The CDR3 is made up of 11 amino acids. The germline gives CDR1 DFQATT, CDR2 SNEGSKA (reference sequence). This CDR3 is CTQVREDEAFF. The CDR3, as DNA: TGCACACAAGTGCGTGAGGATGAAGCTTTCTTT.

The genes are TRBV30 and TRBJ1-2, with D tentatively TRBD1 (6 bases). This CDR3 has 17 amino acids. V gave up 2 bases and J gave up 1 base, with 20 bases separating them. Germline loops: CDR1 GTSNPN, CDR2 SVGIG (reference sequence). The chain's CDR3 is CAWSPWTDSLNNYGYTF. The CDR3 DNA is TGTGCCTGGAGTCCCTGGACAGACAGCTTGAATAACTATGGCTACACCTTC.

This chain uses TRBV27 with TRBJ2-5; TRBD2 matches 7 bases. The CDR3 is made up of 20 amino acids. V trimming: 0 bases; J trimming: 4 bases; junction bases outside the gene matches: 20. Per germline, CDR1 MNHEY and CDR2 SMNVEV (reference sequence). CDR3 nucleotides: TGTGCCAGCAGTTTATCACGCCGTTTACGGGGCGGGAGAGGGGTAGAGACCCAGTACTTC. It encodes CASSLSRRLRGGRGVETQYF.

The chain is built from TRBV11-2 and TRBJ2-7; TRBD2 agrees at 15 bases. V lost 5 bases to trimming and J lost 7 bases; unmatched junction nucleotides: 6. Germline CDR1 reads SGHAT; CDR2 reads FQNNGV. The CDR3 is 15 residues long. The CDR3 loop reads CASSHWTSGRGEQYF. As DNA, the CDR3 is TGTGCCAGCAGCCACTGGACTAGCGGGAGGGGAGAGCAGTACTTC. Supplemented by reference TRBV11-2 and TRBJ2-7, the full variable domain reads EAGVAQSPRYKIIEKRQSVAFWCNPISGHATLYWYQQILGQGPKLLIQFQNNGVVDDSQLPKDRFSAERLKGVDSTLKIQPAKLEDSAVYLCASSHWTSGRGEQYFGPGTRLTVT.

This clone was counted once. V is TRBV2 and J is TRBJ2-7; 8 bases are a match to TRBD1. The CDR3 covers 13 residues. The germline V gene encodes CDR1 SNHLY and CDR2 FYNNEI. V lost 6 bases, J lost 2 bases, and 3 bases stayed unmatched. DNA of the CDR3: TGTGCCAGCAGCCTGGACAGGGCCTACGAGCAGTACTTC. The encoded protein is CASSLDRAYEQYF.

CDR3 residues: CASSLSGQGTYEQYF. The CDR3 DNA sequence: TGTGCCAGCAGCTTATCCGGACAGGGCACCTACGAGCAGTACTTC. This chain connects TRBV7-3 to TRBJ2-5; 8 bases are shared with TRBD1. The DNA matches TRBJ2-7 better at its end, which makes the J call doubtful. The CDR3 spans 15 residues. CDR1 is SGHTA and CDR2 is FQGTGA in the germline V gene.